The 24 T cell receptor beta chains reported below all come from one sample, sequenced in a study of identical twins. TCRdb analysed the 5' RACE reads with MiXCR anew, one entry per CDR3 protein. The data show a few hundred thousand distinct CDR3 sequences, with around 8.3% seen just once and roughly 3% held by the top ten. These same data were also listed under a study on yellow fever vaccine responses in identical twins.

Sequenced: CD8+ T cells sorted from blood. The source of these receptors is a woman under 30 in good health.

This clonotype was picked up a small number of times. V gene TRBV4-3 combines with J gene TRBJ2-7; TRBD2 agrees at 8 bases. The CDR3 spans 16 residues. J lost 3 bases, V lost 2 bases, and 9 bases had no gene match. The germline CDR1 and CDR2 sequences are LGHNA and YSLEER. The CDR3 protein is CASSQTSSGPYYEQYF. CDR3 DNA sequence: TGCGCCAGCAGCCAAACGTCTAGCGGGCCGTACTACGAGCAGTACTTC.

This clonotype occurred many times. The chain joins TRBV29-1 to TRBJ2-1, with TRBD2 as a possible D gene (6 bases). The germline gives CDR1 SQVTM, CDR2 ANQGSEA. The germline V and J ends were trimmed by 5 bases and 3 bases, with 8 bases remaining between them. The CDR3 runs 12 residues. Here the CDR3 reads CSVTSFYNEQFF. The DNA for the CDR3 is TGCAGCGTTACTAGCTTCTACAATGAGCAGTTCTTC.

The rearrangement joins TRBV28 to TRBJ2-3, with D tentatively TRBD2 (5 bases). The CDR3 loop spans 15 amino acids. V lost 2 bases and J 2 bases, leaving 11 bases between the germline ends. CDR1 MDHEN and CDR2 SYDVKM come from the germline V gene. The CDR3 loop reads CASSLKLETTDTQYF. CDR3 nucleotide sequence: TGTGCCAGCAGTTTAAAACTAGAGACCACAGATACGCAGTATTTT.

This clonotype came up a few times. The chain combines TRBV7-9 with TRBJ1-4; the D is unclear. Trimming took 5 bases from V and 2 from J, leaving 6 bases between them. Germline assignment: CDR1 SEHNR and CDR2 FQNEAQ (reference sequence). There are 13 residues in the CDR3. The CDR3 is CASSLPTNEKLFF. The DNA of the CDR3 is TGTGCCAGCAGCCTACCGACTAATGAAAAACTGTTTTTT.

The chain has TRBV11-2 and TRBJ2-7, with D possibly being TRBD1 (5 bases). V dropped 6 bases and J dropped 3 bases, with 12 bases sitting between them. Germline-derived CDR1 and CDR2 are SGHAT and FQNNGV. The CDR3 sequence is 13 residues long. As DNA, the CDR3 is TGTGCCAGCAGGTACCATCAGGGCTACGAGCAGTACTTC. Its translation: CASRYHQGYEQYF.

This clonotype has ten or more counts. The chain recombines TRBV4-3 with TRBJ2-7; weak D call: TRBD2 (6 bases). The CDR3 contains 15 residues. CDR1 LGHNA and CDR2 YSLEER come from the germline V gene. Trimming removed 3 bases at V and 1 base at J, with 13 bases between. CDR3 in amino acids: CASSHLRDSSYEQYF. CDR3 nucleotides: TGCGCCAGCAGCCACCTCCGGGACTCATCCTACGAGCAGTACTTC.

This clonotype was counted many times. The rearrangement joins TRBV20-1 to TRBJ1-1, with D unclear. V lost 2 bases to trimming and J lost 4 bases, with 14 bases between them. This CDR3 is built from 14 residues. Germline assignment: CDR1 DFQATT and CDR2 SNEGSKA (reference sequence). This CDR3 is CSARPPRGSTEAFF. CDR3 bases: TGCAGTGCTAGACCCCCCCGGGGTTCCACTGAAGCTTTCTTT.

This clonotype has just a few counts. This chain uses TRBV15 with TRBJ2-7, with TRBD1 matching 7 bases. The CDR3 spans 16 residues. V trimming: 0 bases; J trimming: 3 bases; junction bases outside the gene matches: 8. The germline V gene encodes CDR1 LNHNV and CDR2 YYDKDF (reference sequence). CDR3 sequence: CATSRDRDSSYYEQYF. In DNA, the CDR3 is TGTGCCACCAGCAGAGATCGGGACAGCTCCTACTACGAGCAGTACTTC.

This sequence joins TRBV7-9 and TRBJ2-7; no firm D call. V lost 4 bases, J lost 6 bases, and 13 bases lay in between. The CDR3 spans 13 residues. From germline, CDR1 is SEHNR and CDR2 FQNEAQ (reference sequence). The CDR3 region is CASSSPGGAEQYF. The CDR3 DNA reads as TGTGCCAGCAGCTCACCAGGCGGCGCCGAGCAGTACTTC.

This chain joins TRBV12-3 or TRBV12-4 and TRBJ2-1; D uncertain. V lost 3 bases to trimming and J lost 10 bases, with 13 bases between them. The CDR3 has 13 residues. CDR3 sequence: CASSFLPSGEQFF. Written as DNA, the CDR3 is TGTGCCAGCAGTTTCCTCCCATCTGGCGAGCAGTTCTTC.

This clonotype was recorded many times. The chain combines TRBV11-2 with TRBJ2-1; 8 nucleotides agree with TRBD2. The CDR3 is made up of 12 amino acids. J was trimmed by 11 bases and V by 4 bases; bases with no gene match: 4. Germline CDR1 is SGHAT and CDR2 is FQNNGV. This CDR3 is CASSSGLDKQFF. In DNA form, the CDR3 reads TGTGCCAGCAGCTCGGGACTAGATAAGCAGTTCTTC.

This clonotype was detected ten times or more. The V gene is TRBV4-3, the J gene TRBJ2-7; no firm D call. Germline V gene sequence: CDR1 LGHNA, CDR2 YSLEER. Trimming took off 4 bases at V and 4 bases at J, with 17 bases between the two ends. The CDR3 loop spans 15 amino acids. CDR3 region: CASSLHYPAAYEQYF. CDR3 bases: TGCGCCAGCAGCCTCCATTACCCAGCAGCTTACGAGCAGTACTTC.

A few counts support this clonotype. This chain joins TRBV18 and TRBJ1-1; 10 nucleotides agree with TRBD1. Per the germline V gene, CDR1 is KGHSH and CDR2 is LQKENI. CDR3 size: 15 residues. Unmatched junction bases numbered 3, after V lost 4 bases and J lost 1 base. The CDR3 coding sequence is TGTGCCAGCTCACTCGGGACAGGGGAGAACACTGAAGCTTTCTTT. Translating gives CASSLGTGENTEAFF.

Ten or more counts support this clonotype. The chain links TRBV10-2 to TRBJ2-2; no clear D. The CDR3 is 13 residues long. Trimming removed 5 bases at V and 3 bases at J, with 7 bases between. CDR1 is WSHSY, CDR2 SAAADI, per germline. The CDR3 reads CASSPKDTGELFF. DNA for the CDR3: TGCGCCAGCAGTCCCAAAGACACCGGGGAGCTGTTTTTT.

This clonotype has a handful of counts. Here the CDR3 reads CASSPMAGTSGVPNTGELFF. For the CDR3, the DNA is TGTGCCAGCAGCCCCATGGCCGGGACTAGCGGGGTGCCTAACACCGGGGAGCTGTTTTTT. The rearrangement joins TRBV7-6 to TRBJ2-2, with TRBD2 matching 13 bases. Trimming took 5 bases from V and 2 from J; bases not matched to a gene: 14. Per germline, CDR1 SGHVS and CDR2 FNYEAQ. This CDR3 has 20 residues. Filled out from reference TRBV7-6 and TRBJ2-2, the complete variable domain reads GAGVSQSPRYKVTKRGQDVALRCDPISGHVSLYWYRQALGQGPEFLTYFNYEAQQDKSGLPNDRFSAERPEGSISTLTIQRTEQRDSAMYRCASSPMAGTSGVPNTGELFFGEGSRLTVL.

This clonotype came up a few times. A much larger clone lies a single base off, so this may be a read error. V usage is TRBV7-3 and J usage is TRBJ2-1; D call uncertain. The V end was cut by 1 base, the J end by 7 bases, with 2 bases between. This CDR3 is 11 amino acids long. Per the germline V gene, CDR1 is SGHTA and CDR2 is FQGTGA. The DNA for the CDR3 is TGTGCCAGCAGCTTAAAGAATGAGCAGTTCTTC. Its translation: CASSLKNEQFF.

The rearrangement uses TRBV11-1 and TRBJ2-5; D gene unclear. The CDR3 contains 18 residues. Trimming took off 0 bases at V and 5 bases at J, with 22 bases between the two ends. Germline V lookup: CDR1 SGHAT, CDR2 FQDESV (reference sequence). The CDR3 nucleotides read TGTGCCAGCAGCTTAGCTCACCCCGGCGAGGAGATGCGGGAGACCCAGTACTTC. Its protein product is CASSLAHPGEEMRETQYF.

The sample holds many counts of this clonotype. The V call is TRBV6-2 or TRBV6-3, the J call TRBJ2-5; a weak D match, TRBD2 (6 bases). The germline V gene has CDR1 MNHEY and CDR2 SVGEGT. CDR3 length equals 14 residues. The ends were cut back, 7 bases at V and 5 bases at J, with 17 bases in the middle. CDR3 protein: CASTPTSFTETQYF. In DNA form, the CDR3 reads TGTGCCAGCACCCCGACTAGTTTCACGGAGACCCAGTACTTC.

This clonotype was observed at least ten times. The CDR3 coding sequence is TGTGCCAGCAGCCAAGGACAGGGACACACAGATACGCAGTATTTT. It translates to CASSQGQGHTDTQYF. V and J are TRBV3-1 and TRBJ2-3, with 7 bases identical to TRBD1. Trimming at V came to 1 base and at J to 2 bases, leaving 3 bases not matched to a gene. The germline CDR1 and CDR2 sequences are LGHDT and YNNKEL (reference sequence). This CDR3 has 15 residues.

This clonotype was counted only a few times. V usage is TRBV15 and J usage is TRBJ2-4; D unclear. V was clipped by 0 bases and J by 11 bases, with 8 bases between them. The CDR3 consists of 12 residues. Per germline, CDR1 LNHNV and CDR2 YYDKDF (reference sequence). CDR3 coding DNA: TGTGCCACCAGCAGAGAGTTGACCTTTCAGTACTTC. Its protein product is CATSRELTFQYF.

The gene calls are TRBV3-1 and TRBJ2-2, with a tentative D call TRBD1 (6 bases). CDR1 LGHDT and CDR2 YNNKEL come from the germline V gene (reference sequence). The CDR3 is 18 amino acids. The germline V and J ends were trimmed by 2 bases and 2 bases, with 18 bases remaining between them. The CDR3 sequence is CASSQSYPYRDNTGELFF. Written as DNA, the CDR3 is TGTGCCAGCAGCCAAAGTTACCCCTACAGGGATAACACCGGGGAGCTGTTTTTT.

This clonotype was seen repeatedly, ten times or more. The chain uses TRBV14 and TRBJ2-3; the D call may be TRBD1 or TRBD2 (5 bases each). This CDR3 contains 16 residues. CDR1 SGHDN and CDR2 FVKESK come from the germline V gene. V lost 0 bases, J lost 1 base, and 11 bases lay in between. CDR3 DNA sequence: TGTGCCAGCAGCCAAGAATGGGGGATCGGCACAGATACGCAGTATTTT. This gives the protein CASSQEWGIGTDTQYF. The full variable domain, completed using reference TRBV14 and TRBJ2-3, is EAGVTQFPSHSVIEKGQTVTLRCDPISGHDNLYWYRRVMGKEIKFLLHFVKESKQDESGMPNNRFLAERTGGTYSTLKVQPAELEDSGVYFCASSQEWGIGTDTQYFGPGTRLTVL.

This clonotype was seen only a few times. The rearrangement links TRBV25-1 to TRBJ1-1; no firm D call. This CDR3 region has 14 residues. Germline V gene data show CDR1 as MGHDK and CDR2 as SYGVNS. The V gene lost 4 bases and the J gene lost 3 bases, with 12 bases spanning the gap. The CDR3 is CASSGRSWDTEAFF. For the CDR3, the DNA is TGTGCCAGCAGTGGGCGGTCATGGGACACTGAAGCTTTCTTT.

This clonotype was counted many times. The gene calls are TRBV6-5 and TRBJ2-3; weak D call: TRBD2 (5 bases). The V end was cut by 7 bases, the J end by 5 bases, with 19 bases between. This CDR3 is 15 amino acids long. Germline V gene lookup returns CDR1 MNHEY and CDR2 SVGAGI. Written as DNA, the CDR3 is TGTGCCAGCACCTCACCTGTGGGGAGACTAGATACGCAGTATTTT. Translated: CASTSPVGRLDTQYF.